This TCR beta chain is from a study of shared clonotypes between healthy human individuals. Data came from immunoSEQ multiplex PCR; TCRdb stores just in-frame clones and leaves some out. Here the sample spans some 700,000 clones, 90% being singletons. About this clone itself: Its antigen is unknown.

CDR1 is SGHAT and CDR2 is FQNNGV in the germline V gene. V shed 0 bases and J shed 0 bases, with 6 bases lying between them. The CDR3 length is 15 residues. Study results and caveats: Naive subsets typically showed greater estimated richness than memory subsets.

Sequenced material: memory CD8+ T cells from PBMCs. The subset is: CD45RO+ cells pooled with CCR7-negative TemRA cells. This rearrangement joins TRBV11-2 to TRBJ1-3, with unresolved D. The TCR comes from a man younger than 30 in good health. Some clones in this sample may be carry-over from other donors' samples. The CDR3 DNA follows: TGTGCCAGCAGCTTAGAAGGGATCTCTGGAAACACCATATATTTT. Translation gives CASSLEGISGNTIYF.